A single sample gave rise to the 10 T cell receptor beta chains below, sequenced in a study of T cell changes during pregnancy in multiple sclerosis. Profiling relied on immunoSEQ multiplex PCR, and the TCRdb table lists in-frame clones only, not all of them. The sample holds about 40,000 clones; 80% to 90% are singletons and the top ten take around 0.51%. Sample: CD4+ T cells from peripheral blood mononuclear cells, taken in the first trimester of pregnancy. The receptors here all came from a female donor with multiple sclerosis, enrolled in a pregnancy study.

The chain joins TRBV6-4 to TRBJ1-2; no clear D gene. Germline V CDR1 and CDR2: MRHNA, SNTAGT. V was pared by 4 bases and J by 0 bases, with 9 bases between. The CDR3 has 14 amino acids. The CDR3 reads CASSVTDTNYGYTF. CDR3 nucleotide sequence: TGTGCCAGCAGTGTGACTGATACTAACTATGGCTACACCTTC.

The CDR3 protein is CTSSRLYREGFISNQPQHF. The CDR3 region has the DNA TGCACCAGCAGCCGTTTGTACAGGGAAGGGTTCATTAGCAATCAGCCCCAGCATTTT. V gene TRBV1 combines with J gene TRBJ1-5; the tabulated D call, TRBD1, remains unverified against the DNA. TRBV1 is marked as a pseudogene. CDR3 length equals 19 residues.

The CDR3 sequence: CASSAGSNEQFF. The CDR3 region has the DNA TGCGCCAGCAGTGCCGGGAGTAATGAGCAGTTCTTC. The rearrangement uses TRBV10-1 and TRBJ2-1; a possible D gene is TRBD2 (6 bases). CDR1 and CDR2 (germline): WNHNN, SYGVQD (reference sequence). CDR3 size: 12 residues. Trimming pared 4 bases from V and 7 bases from J, leaving 8 bases between.

The chain has TRBV6-4 and TRBJ1-1, with D perhaps TRBD1 (6 bases). The CDR3 has 16 amino acids. CDR1 is MRHNA and CDR2 is SNTAGT in the germline V gene. Trimming took 6 bases from V and 4 from J, leaving 21 bases between them. The CDR3: CASRPDGGPGGTEAFF. The CDR3 DNA follows: TGTGCCAGCAGGCCCGACGGGGGGCCGGGGGGCACTGAAGCTTTCTTT.

The V call is TRBV27, the J call TRBJ2-1; D ambiguous. The CDR3 extends over 15 amino acids. CDR1 and CDR2 from the germline V gene are MNHEY and SMNVEV (reference sequence). V was shortened by 0 bases and J by 5 bases, with 11 bases between the two germline ends. For the CDR3, the DNA is TGTGCCAGCAGTTTATCGCAGGCCACCCACAATGAGCAGTTCTTC. This encodes CASSLSQATHNEQFF.

The chain recombines TRBV7-2 with TRBJ2-2, with 7 nucleotides matching TRBD1. The CDR3 is 18 amino acids. Germline V gene lookup returns CDR1 SGHTA and CDR2 FQGNSA. J gave up 6 bases and V 5 bases, and 18 bases lay outside the gene matches. The CDR3 sequence is CASSPRPLGTVVPGELFF. The CDR3, as DNA: TGTGCCAGCAGCCCTCGCCCCCTCGGGACAGTTGTCCCCGGGGAGCTGTTTTTT. The entire variable domain, with the rest obtained from reference TRBV7-2 and TRBJ2-2, is as follows: GAGVSQSPSNKVTEKGKDVELRCDPISGHTALYWYRQSLGQGLEFLIYFQGNSAPDKSGLPSDRFSAERTGGSVSTLTIQRTQQEDSAVYLCASSPRPLGTVVPGELFFGEGSRLTVL.

The V gene is TRBV19, the J gene TRBJ2-7; 9 nucleotides match TRBD2. Trimming took 2 bases from V and 3 from J; bases not matched to a gene: 5. This CDR3 has 15 amino acids. Germline CDR1 is LNHDA and CDR2 is SQIVND (reference sequence). CDR3 sequence: CASSILAGGIYEQYF. Here the CDR3 DNA reads TGTGCCAGTAGTATATTGGCGGGAGGGATCTACGAGCAGTACTTC.

The chain uses TRBV27 and TRBJ2-1; D possibly corresponds to TRBD2 (5 bases). CDR3 length: 15 residues. Germline CDR1 reads MNHEY; CDR2 reads SMNVEV (reference sequence). Deletions cut 3 bases from V and 7 bases from J, with 16 bases between. Written as DNA, the CDR3 is TGTGCCAGCAGTTTTATAAGCATTTCGGGGAATGAGCAGTTCTTC. It codes for CASSFISISGNEQFF.

This clone was detected once. The chain has TRBV30 and TRBJ2-7, with 8 bases matching TRBD2. Trimming took 2 bases from V and 6 from J; bases not matched to a gene: 12. CDR3 length equals 15 residues. Germline V gene lookup returns CDR1 GTSNPN and CDR2 SVGIG (reference sequence). The CDR3 nucleotides are TGTGCCTGGAGTAAAGCCGGGACTAGAGCCTCCGAGCAGTACTTC. It encodes CAWSKAGTRASEQYF. The entire variable domain, with the rest obtained from reference TRBV30 and TRBJ2-7, is as follows: SQTIHQWPATLVQPVGSPLSLECTVEGTSNPNLYWYRQAAGRGLQLLFYSVGIGQISSEVPQNLSASRPQDRQFILSSKKLLLSDSGFYLCAWSKAGTRASEQYFGPGTRLTVT.

The chain carries TRBV29-1 and TRBJ2-7, with D perhaps TRBD1 (6 bases). Deletions cut 0 bases from V and 3 bases from J, with 15 bases between. Germline V gene sequence: CDR1 SQVTM, CDR2 ANQGSEA. The CDR3 contains 15 residues. The chain's CDR3 is CSVEDPKDRVYEQYF. The DNA for the CDR3 is TGCAGCGTTGAAGATCCAAAGGACAGAGTCTACGAGCAGTACTTC.